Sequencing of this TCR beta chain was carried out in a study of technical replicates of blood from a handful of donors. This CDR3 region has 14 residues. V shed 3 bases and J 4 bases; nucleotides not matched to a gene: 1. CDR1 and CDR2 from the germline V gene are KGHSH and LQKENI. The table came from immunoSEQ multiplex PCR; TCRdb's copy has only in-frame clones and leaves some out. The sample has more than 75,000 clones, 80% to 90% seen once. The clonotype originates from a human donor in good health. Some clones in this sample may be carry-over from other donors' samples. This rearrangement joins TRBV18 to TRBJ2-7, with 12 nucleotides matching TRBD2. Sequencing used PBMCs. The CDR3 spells CASSPTSGSYEQYF. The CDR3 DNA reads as TGTGCCAGCTCACCGACTAGCGGGAGTTACGAGCAGTACTTC.